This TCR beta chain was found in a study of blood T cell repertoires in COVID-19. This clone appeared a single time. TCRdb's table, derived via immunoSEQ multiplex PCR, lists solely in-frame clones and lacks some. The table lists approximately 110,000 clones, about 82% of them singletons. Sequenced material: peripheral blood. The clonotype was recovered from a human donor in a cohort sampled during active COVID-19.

In nucleotides, the CDR3 is TGCGCCAGCAGCTTCGACAGGGGAGATCAGCCCCAGCATTTT. This encodes CASSFDRGDQPQHF. The chain links TRBV5-1 to TRBJ1-5, with TRBD1 matching over 8 bases. Looked up from germline, CDR1 is SGHRS and CDR2 is YFSETQ. This CDR3 contains 14 residues. V was pared by 2 bases and J by 5 bases, with 3 bases of the junction left unmatched.